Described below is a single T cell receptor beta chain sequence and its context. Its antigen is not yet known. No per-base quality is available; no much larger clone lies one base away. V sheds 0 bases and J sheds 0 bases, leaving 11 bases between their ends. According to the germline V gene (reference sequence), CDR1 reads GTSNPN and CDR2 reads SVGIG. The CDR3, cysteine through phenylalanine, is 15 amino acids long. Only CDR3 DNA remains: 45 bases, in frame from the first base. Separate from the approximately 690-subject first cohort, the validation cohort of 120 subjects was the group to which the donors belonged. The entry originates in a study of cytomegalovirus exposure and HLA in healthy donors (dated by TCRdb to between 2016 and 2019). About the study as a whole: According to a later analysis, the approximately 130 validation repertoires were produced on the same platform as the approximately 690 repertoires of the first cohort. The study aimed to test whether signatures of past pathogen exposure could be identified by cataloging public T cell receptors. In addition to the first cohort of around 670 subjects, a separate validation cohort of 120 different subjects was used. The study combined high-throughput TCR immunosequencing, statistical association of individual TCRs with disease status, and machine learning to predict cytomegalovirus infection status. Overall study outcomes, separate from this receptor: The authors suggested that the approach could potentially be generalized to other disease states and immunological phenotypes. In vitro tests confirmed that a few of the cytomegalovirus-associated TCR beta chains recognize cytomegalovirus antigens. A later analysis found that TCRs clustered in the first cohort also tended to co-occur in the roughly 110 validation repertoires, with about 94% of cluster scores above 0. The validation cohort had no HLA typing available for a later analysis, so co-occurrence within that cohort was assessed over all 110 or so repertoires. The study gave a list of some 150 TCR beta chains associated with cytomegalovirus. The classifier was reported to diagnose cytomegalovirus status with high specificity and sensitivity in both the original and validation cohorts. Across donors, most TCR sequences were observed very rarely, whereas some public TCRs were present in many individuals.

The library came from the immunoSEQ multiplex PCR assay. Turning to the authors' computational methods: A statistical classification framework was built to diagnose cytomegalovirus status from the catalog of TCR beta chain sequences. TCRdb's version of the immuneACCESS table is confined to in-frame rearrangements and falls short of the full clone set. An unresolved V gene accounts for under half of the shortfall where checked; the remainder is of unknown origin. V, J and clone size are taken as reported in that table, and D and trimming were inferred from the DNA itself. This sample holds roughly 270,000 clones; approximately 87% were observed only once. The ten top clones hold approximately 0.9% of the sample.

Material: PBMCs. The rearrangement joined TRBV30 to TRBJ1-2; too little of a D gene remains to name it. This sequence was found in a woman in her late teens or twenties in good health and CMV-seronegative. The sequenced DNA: TGTGCCTGGAGTGTCCTGCGTGTTACTAACTATGGCTACACCTTC. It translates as CAWSVLRVTNYGYTF.